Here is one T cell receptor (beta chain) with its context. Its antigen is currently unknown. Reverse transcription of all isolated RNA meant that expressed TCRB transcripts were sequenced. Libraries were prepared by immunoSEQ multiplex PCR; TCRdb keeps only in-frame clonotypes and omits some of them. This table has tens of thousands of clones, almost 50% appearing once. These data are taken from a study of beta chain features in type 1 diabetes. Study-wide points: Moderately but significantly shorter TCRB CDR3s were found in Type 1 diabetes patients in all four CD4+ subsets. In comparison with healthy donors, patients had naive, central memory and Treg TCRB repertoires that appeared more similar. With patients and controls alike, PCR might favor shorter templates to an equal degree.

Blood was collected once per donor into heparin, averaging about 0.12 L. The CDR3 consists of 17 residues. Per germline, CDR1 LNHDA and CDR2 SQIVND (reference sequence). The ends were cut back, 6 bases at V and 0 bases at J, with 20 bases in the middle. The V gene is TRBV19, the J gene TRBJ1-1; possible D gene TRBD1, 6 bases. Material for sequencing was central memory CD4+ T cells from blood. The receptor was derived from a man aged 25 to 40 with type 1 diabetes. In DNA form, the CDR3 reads TGTGCCAGTAGCAGGGCGAACAGGGCCCTCTTGAACACTGAAGCTTTCTTT. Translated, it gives CASSRANRALLNTEAFF.